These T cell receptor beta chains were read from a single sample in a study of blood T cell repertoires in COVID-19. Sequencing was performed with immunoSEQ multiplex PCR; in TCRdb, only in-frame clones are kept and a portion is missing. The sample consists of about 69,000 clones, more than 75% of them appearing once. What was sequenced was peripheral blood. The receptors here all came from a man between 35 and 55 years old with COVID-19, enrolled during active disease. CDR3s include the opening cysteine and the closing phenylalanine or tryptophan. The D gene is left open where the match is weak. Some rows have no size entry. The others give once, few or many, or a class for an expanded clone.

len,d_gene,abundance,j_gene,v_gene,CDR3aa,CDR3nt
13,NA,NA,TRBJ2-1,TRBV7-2,CASSPDRYNEQFF,TGTGCCAGCAGCCCGGACAGATACAATGAGCAGTTCTTC
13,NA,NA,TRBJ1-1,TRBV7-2,CASSARQAGEAFF,TGTGCCAGCAGCGCACGACAGGCTGGGGAAGCTTTCTTT
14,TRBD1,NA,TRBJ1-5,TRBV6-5,CASRRDREGQPQHF,TGTGCCAGCAGGAGGGACAGGGAGGGTCAGCCCCAGCATTTT
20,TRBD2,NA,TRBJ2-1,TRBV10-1,CASRLLLGTSGGYRYNEQFF,TGCGCCAGCAGGTTACTGCTCGGGACTAGCGGGGGGTATCGGTACAATGAGCAGTTCTTC
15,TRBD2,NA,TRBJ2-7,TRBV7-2,CASSESGGTVYEQYF,TGTGCCAGCAGCGAAAGCGGGGGTACTGTCTACGAGCAGTACTTC
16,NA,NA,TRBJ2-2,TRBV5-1,CASSLDGRSNTGELFF,TGCGCCAGCAGCTTGGACGGCAGGTCGAACACCGGGGAGCTGTTTTTT
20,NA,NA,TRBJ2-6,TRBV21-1,CASSKAGTGAHLSGANVLTF,TGTGCCAGCAGCAAAGCGGGGACAGGCGCACACCTCTCTGGGGCCAACGTCCTGACTTTC
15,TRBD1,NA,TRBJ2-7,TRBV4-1,CASSQVGTGKYEQYF,TGCGCCAGCAGCCAAGTTGGGACAGGGAAATACGAGCAGTACTTC
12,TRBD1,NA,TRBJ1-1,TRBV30,CAWRRSPQGAFF,TGTGCCTGGAGAAGGTCCCCACAGGGGGCTTTCTTT
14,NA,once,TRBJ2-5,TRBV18,CASSPAGQQETQYF,TGTGCCAGCTCACCCGCGGGACAGCAAGAGACCCAGTACTTC
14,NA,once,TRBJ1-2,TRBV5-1,CASSANRLVNGYTF,TGCGCCAGCAGCGCCAACCGCCTAGTGAATGGCTACACCTTC
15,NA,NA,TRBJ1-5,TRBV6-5,CASRQTSPGGQPQHF,TGTGCCAGCAGACAAACAAGCCCCGGAGGTCAGCCCCAGCATTTT
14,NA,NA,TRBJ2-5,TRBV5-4,CASSLGGPQETQYF,TGTGCCAGCAGCTTGGGAGGGCCCCAAGAGACCCAGTACTTC
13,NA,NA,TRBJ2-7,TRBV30,CAWSTGSTYEQYF,TGTGCCTGGAGTACGGGATCTACCTACGAGCAGTACTTC
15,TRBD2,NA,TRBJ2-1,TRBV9,CASSVGAGAYNEQFF,TGTGCCAGCAGCGTAGGAGCGGGGGCATACAATGAGCAGTTCTTC
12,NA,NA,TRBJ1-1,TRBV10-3,CASRRGDTEAFF,TGTGCCTCCCGTCGAGGCGACACTGAAGCTTTCTTT
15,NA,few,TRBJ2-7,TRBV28,CASSSKPRGTYEQYF,TGTGCCAGCAGTTCCAAACCCCGGGGTACCTACGAGCAGTACTTC
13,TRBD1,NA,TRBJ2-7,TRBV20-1,CSASGQGFDEQYF,TGCAGTGCTAGTGGACAGGGGTTCGACGAGCAGTACTTC
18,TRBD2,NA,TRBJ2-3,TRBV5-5,CASSLGTSGGRITDTQYF,TGTGCCAGCAGCCTCGGGACTAGCGGGGGCCGCATCACAGATACGCAGTATTTT
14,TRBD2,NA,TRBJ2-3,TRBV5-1,CASYSGGSTDTQYF,TGCGCCAGCTATAGCGGGGGGAGCACAGATACGCAGTATTTT
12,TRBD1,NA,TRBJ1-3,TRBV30,CAWGDSVDTIYF,TGTGCCTGGGGGGACAGCGTGGACACCATATATTTT
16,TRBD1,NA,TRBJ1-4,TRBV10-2,CASRGSPGQGDEKLFF,TGCGCCAGCAGGGGCAGCCCGGGACAGGGCGATGAAAAACTGTTTTTT
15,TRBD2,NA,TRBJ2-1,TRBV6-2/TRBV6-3,CASSEPGLANNEQFF,TGTGCCAGCAGTGAGCCGGGACTAGCTAACAATGAGCAGTTCTTC
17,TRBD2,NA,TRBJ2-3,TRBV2,CASTPGLAGISTDTQYF,TGTGCCAGCACTCCGGGACTAGCGGGAATTAGCACAGATACGCAGTATTTT
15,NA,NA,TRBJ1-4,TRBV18,CASSPPWAGNEKLFF,TGTGCCAGCTCACCACCCTGGGCGGGGAATGAAAAACTGTTTTTT
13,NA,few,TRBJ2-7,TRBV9,CASSNGFSYEQYF,TGTGCCAGCAGCAACGGGTTCTCCTACGAGCAGTACTTC
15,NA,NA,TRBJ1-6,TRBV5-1,CASSRPGGENSPLHF,TGCGCCAGCAGCCGGCCGGGAGGGGAGAATTCACCCCTCCACTTT
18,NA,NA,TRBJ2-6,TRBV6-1,CASSEAPVPFSGANVLTF,TGTGCCAGCAGTGAAGCCCCGGTTCCCTTCTCTGGGGCCAACGTCCTGACTTTC
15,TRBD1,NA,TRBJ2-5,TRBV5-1,CASSAGQGVQETQYF,TGCGCCAGCAGCGCGGGACAGGGAGTACAAGAGACCCAGTACTTC
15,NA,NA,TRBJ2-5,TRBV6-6,CASSYGQGSQETQYF,TGTGCCAGCAGTTACGGTCAGGGGTCCCAAGAGACCCAGTACTTC
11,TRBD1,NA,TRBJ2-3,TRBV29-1,CSGRQGGTQYF,TGCAGCGGACGACAGGGGGGTACGCAGTATTTT
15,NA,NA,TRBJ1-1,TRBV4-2,CASSQVGGMNTEAFF,TGTGCCAGCAGCCAAGTTGGCGGCATGAACACTGAAGCTTTCTTT
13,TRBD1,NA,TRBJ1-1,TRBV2,CASMNRGQGLSFF,TGTGCCAGCATGAACCGGGGACAGGGTTTATCTTTCTTT
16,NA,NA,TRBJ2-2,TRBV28,CASRPRGNGNTGELFF,TGTGCCAGCAGGCCTAGGGGGAATGGTAACACCGGGGAGCTGTTTTTT
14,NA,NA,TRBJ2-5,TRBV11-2,CASSFARGGETQYF,TGTGCCAGCAGCTTCGCGCGGGGAGGAGAGACCCAGTACTTC
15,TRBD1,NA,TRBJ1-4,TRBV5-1,CASSLAGTVDEKLFF,TGCGCCAGCAGCCTGGCCGGGACAGTCGATGAAAAACTGTTTTTT
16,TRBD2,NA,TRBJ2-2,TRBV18,CASSSAGGPSTGELFF,TGTGCCAGCTCATCCGCGGGGGGGCCGAGCACCGGGGAGCTGTTTTTT
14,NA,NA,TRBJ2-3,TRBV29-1,CSVVRAGVQDTQYF,TGCAGCGTCGTCAGGGCAGGGGTGCAAGATACGCAGTATTTT
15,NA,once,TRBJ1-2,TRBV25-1,CASSDPGHPVGGYTF,TGTGCCAGCAGTGATCCCGGACACCCAGTGGGGGGCTACACCTTC
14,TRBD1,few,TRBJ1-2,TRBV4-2,CASSRDRTIYGYTF,TGTGCCAGCAGCCGGGACAGGACCATCTATGGCTACACCTTC
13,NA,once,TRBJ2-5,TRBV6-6,CASSYLGGETQYF,TGTGCCAGCAGTTACTTAGGCGGAGAGACCCAGTACTTC
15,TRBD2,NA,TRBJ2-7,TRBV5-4,CASSFRLATTYEQYF,TGTGCCAGCAGCTTTCGACTAGCGACCACCTACGAGCAGTACTTC
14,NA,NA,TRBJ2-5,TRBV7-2,CASSLDRNQETQYF,TGTGCCAGCAGCTTGGACAGAAACCAAGAGACCCAGTACTTC
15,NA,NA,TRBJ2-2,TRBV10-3,CAISEPTLGSGELFF,TGTGCCATCAGTGAACCGACACTAGGAAGCGGGGAGCTGTTTTTT
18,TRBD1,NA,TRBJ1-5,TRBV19,CASSTTTGGVLGNQPQHF,TGTGCCAGTAGTACCACGACAGGGGGCGTACTTGGCAATCAGCCCCAGCATTTT
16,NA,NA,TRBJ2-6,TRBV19,CASSKGGFSGANVLTF,TGTGCCAGTAGTAAAGGCGGCTTCTCTGGGGCCAACGTCCTGACTTTC
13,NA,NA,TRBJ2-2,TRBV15,CATSRVDMRELFF,TGTGCCACCAGCAGAGTCGACATGAGGGAGCTGTTTTTT
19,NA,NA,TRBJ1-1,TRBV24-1,CATSDLVDRPPSTNTEAFF,TGTGCCACCAGTGATTTGGTCGACAGGCCCCCGAGCACGAACACTGAAGCTTTCTTT
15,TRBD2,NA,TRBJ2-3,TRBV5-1,CASSLGSGGPDTQYF,TGCGCCAGCAGCTTGGGGAGCGGGGGCCCAGATACGCAGTATTTT
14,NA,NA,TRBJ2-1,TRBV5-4,CASSIRGHNNEQFF,TGTGCCAGCAGTATTCGGGGTCATAACAATGAGCAGTTCTTC
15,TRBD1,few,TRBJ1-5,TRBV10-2,CASSERTGSSQPQHF,TGCGCCAGCAGTGAGAGGACAGGGTCTTCTCAGCCCCAGCATTTT
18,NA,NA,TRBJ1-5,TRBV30,CAWSLGRGVGLGNQPQHF,TGTGCCTGGAGTCTGGGCAGGGGTGTTGGATTGGGCAATCAGCCCCAGCATTTT
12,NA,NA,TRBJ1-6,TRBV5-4,CASSLRDSPLHF,TGTGCCAGCAGCTTGCGGGATTCACCCCTCCACTTT
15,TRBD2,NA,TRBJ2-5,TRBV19,CASSETSVNLETQYF,TGTGCCAGTAGCGAGACTAGCGTAAATCTGGAGACCCAGTACTTC